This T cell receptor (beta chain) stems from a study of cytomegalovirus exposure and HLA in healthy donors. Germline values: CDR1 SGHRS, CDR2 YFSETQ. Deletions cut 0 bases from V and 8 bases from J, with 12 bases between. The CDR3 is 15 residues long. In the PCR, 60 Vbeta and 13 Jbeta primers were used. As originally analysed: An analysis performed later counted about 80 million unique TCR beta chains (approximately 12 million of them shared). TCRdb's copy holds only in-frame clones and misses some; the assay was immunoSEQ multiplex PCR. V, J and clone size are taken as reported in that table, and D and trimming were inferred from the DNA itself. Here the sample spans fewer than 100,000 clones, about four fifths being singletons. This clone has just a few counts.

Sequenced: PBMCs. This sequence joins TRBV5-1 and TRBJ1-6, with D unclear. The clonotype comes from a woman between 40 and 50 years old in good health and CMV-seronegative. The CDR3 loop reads CASSLAGSWYSPLHF. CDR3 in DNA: TGCGCCAGCAGCTTGGCGGGGAGCTGGTATTCACCCCTCCACTTT.